Listed below are T cell receptor beta chains from one sample, sequenced in a study of Ad26.COV2.S vaccination and SARS-CoV-2 variants. Sequenced by immunoSEQ multiplex PCR; TCRdb stores in-frame clones only, minus some. The table records about 680,000 clones, roughly 90% of them present only once. This sample comprised peripheral blood, obtained in a trial of Ad26.COV2.S vaccine versus placebo. The receptor set was obtained from a person between 18 and 65 years old who received the Ad26.COV2.S COVID-19 vaccine or a placebo. Both conserved end residues are part of each CDR3. Each record gives: V gene, J gene, clone size, D gene, CDR3 protein, CDR3 DNA. The D gene is left open where the match is weak. A clone size is listed for some rows: how often the clone was seen (once, few, many), or a class if it is expanded.

V: TRBV27; J: TRBJ1-1; size: .; D: .; CDR3: CASSPRRLNTEAFF; DNA: TGTGCCAGCAGCCCGCGGCGGTTGAACACTGAAGCTTTCTTT
V: TRBV2; J: TRBJ2-5; size: .; D: .; CDR3: CASRGLETQYF; DNA: TGTGCCAGCAGGGGTTTAGAGACCCAGTACTTC
V: TRBV11-2; J: TRBJ2-3; size: once; D: .; CDR3: CASSPRLTSDTQYF; DNA: TGTGCCAGCAGCCCCCGCCTTACGTCAGATACGCAGTATTTT
V: TRBV12-3/TRBV12-4; J: TRBJ1-1; size: few; D: .; CDR3: CASSLARAAEAFF; DNA: TGTGCCAGCAGTTTAGCCAGAGCAGCTGAAGCTTTCTTT
V: TRBV4-2; J: TRBJ2-3; size: .; D: TRBD2; CDR3: CASSQEGLATDTQYF; DNA: TGTGCCAGCAGCCAAGAGGGACTAGCGACAGATACGCAGTATTTT
V: TRBV10-1; J: TRBJ2-7; size: .; D: TRBD2; CDR3: CASKASGTAEQYF; DNA: TGCGCCAGCAAGGCCAGCGGGACTGCCGAGCAGTACTTC
V: TRBV7-8; J: TRBJ2-7; size: .; D: .; CDR3: CASSRGLDEQYF; DNA: TGTGCCAGCAGCCGCGGCCTTGATGAGCAGTACTTC
V: TRBV10-2; J: TRBJ2-5; size: few; D: .; CDR3: CASTAGWETQYF; DNA: TGCGCCAGCACCGCCGGATGGGAGACCCAGTACTTC
V: TRBV4-2; J: TRBJ2-7; size: .; D: .; CDR3: CASSQALTYEQYF; DNA: TGTGCCAGCAGCCAAGCCCTCACTTACGAGCAGTACTTC
V: TRBV25-1; J: TRBJ2-5; size: .; D: .; CDR3: CASSEYGRVGETQYF; DNA: TGTGCCAGCAGTGAATATGGCAGGGTTGGGGAGACCCAGTACTTC
V: TRBV18; J: TRBJ1-3; size: .; D: .; CDR3: CASSSTETGNTIYF; DNA: TGTGCCAGCTCGTCGACAGAGACTGGAAACACCATATATTTT
V: TRBV5-1; J: TRBJ1-2; size: .; D: TRBD1; CDR3: CASSTTGGPDYGYTF; DNA: TGCGCCAGCAGCACGACAGGGGGCCCGGACTATGGCTACACCTTC
V: TRBV5-1; J: TRBJ2-2; size: once; D: TRBD2; CDR3: CASSGSGRALTGELFF; DNA: TGCGCCAGCAGCGGAAGCGGGAGGGCCCTCACCGGGGAGCTGTTTTTT
V: TRBV30; J: TRBJ1-2; size: few; D: TRBD1; CDR3: CAWSGRQGVGYTF; DNA: TGTGCCTGGAGTGGCCGACAGGGAGTAGGCTACACCTTC
V: TRBV19; J: TRBJ2-2; size: .; D: .; CDR3: CASSIVTRTGELFF; DNA: TGTGCCAGTAGTATAGTGACGAGAACCGGGGAGCTGTTTTTT
V: TRBV5-4; J: TRBJ2-2; size: .; D: .; CDR3: CASSYGLGKGGELFF; DNA: TGTGCCAGCAGCTACGGCCTCGGGAAAGGCGGGGAGCTGTTTTTT
V: TRBV18; J: TRBJ2-2; size: few; D: .; CDR3: CASSPYSENTGELFF; DNA: TGTGCCAGCTCACCATATTCAGAGAACACCGGGGAGCTGTTTTTT
V: TRBV6-5; J: TRBJ1-1; size: once; D: .; CDR3: CASSYDRDTEAFF; DNA: TGTGCCAGCAGTTACGACAGAGACACTGAAGCTTTCTTT
V: TRBV7-3; J: TRBJ2-7; size: few; D: .; CDR3: CASSLAGGKNYEQYF; DNA: TGTGCCAGCAGCTTAGCAGGGGGGAAGAACTACGAGCAGTACTTC
V: TRBV4-1; J: TRBJ2-1; size: .; D: .; CDR3: CASSRASQEQFF; DNA: TGCGCCAGCAGCCGAGCTAGCCAGGAGCAGTTCTTC
V: TRBV30; J: TRBJ2-1; size: .; D: .; CDR3: CAWSLSPPVQFF; DNA: TGTGCCTGGAGTCTTAGTCCCCCGGTACAGTTCTTC
V: TRBV5-1; J: TRBJ2-6; size: .; D: TRBD1; CDR3: CATRTGVGANVLTF; DNA: TGCGCCACCCGAACAGGGGTCGGGGCCAACGTCCTGACTTTC
V: TRBV6-1; J: TRBJ1-5; size: .; D: .; CDR3: CASSRDNSNQPQHF; DNA: TGTGCCAGCAGCAGGGACAATAGCAATCAGCCCCAGCATTTT
V: TRBV29-1; J: TRBJ1-2; size: .; D: .; CDR3: CSVRGVYGYTF; DNA: TGCAGCGTTAGGGGAGTCTATGGCTACACCTTC
V: TRBV15; J: TRBJ1-4; size: once; D: .; CDR3: CATSEYATNEKLFF; DNA: TGTGCCACCAGCGAATATGCAACTAATGAAAAACTGTTTTTT
V: TRBV20-1; J: TRBJ2-4; size: .; D: TRBD1; CDR3: CSASPGTGVNIQYF; DNA: TGCAGTGCTAGTCCTGGGACAGGGGTAAACATTCAGTACTTC
V: TRBV19; J: TRBJ1-5; size: .; D: TRBD1; CDR3: CASSIPSGTGSQPQHF; DNA: TGTGCCAGTAGTATCCCGTCCGGGACAGGGAGTCAGCCCCAGCATTTT
V: TRBV2; J: TRBJ1-3; size: once; D: .; CDR3: CASSAQGPSGNTIYF; DNA: TGTGCCAGCAGTGCCCAGGGACCATCTGGAAACACCATATATTTT
V: TRBV19; J: TRBJ1-2; size: few; D: .; CDR3: CASSIRSALNYGYTF; DNA: TGTGCCAGTAGTATCCGAAGCGCCCTTAACTATGGCTACACCTTC
V: TRBV30; J: TRBJ1-6; size: .; D: .; CDR3: CAWRELRSSYNSPLHF; DNA: TGTGCCTGGAGAGAACTACGGAGCTCCTATAATTCACCCCTCCACTTT
V: TRBV6-5; J: TRBJ2-6; size: .; D: .; CDR3: CASSYSLASGANVLTF; DNA: TGTGCCAGCAGTTACTCGCTGGCCTCTGGGGCCAACGTCCTGACTTTC
V: TRBV6-2/TRBV6-3; J: TRBJ2-3; size: .; D: .; CDR3: CASSYPTDFTDTQYF; DNA: TGTGCCAGCAGTTACCCGACGGACTTCACAGATACGCAGTATTTT
V: TRBV24-1; J: TRBJ2-2; size: .; D: .; CDR3: CATSDTNTGELFF; DNA: TGTGCCACCAGTGATACGAACACCGGGGAGCTGTTTTTT
V: TRBV18; J: TRBJ1-3; size: .; D: .; CDR3: CASSPPQASSGNTIYF; DNA: TGTGCCAGCTCACCACCCCAAGCCAGCTCTGGAAACACCATATATTTT
V: TRBV19; J: TRBJ2-2; size: .; D: .; CDR3: CASSMGAGELFF; DNA: TGTGCCAGTAGTATGGGAGCCGGGGAGCTGTTTTTT
V: TRBV9; J: TRBJ1-2; size: .; D: .; CDR3: CASSVGAGNYGYTF; DNA: TGTGCCAGCAGCGTAGGAGCGGGAAACTATGGCTACACCTTC
V: TRBV10-3; J: TRBJ2-5; size: .; D: .; CDR3: CAISKGQRGETQYF; DNA: TGTGCCATCAGTAAGGGACAACGTGGGGAGACCCAGTACTTC
V: TRBV27; J: TRBJ2-7; size: .; D: .; CDR3: CASSRWDGDYEQYF; DNA: TGTGCCAGCAGTCGCTGGGACGGCGACTACGAGCAGTACTTC
V: TRBV5-4; J: TRBJ2-1; size: few; D: .; CDR3: CASSPGATGRNEQFF; DNA: TGTGCCAGCAGCCCTGGTGCGACAGGCCGCAATGAGCAGTTCTTC